This entry features one TCR beta chain sequence. Method: immunoSEQ multiplex PCR; TCRdb's copy keeps in-frame clones and lacks some. Of roughly 150,000 clones in the sample, about nine tenths were seen once. Trimming cost V 5 bases and J 1 base, with 11 bases left between them. The germline gives CDR1 SGHVS, CDR2 FNYEAQ. There are 15 residues in the CDR3. This entry belongs to a study of T cell responses to AZD1222 COVID-19 vaccine. The rearrangement joins TRBV7-6 to TRBJ2-2; D might be TRBD2 (6 bases). The material sequenced was peripheral blood, taken on day 0 of AZD1222 vaccination. The source is an adult in good health. The CDR3 region has the DNA TGTGCCAGCAGCCTCTTGGGGGGGAACACCGGGGAGCTGTTTTTT. It codes for CASSLLGGNTGELFF.